A single sample gave rise to the 25 T cell receptor beta chains below, sequenced in a study of blood T cell repertoires in COVID-19 (dated by TCRdb to 2018 to 2021). The library was made by the immunoSEQ multiplex PCR assay. Here the immuneACCESS table is served through TCRdb, limited to in-frame sequences with V and J called. Missing clones are a known gap in these copies; in checked studies unresolved V genes cover under half, and the rest lacks a known reason. The sample table contains tens of thousands of clones; only one count was recorded for 85% of them. The biggest ten clones account for about 38% of the sample. The sample comprised peripheral blood. These receptors were taken from an elderly man with acute or convalescent COVID-19.

The chain recombines TRBV3-1 (or the pseudogene TRBV3-2) with TRBJ1-5; D perhaps matches TRBD1 (6 bases). The V end was cut by 3 bases, the J end by 7 bases, with 19 bases between. This CDR3 has 16 residues. Germline V CDR1 and CDR2: LGHDT, YNNKEL (reference sequence). The CDR3 reads CASSQGTQGSGQPQHF. The CDR3 DNA sequence: TGTGCCAGCAGCCAGGGAACACAGGGTTCGGGACAGCCCCAGCATTTT.

This clone was found a few times. The chain employs TRBV5-4 and TRBJ2-5; D is possibly TRBD1 (5 bases). Trimming shortened V by 3 bases and J by 0 bases, and 15 bases separated the two germline ends. CDR1 and CDR2 from the germline V gene are SGHNT and YYREEE (reference sequence). This CDR3 comprises 16 residues. CDR3 in amino acids: CASSSPRVLYQETQYF. The CDR3 DNA reads TGTGCCAGCAGCTCCCCCAGGGTGTTGTACCAAGAGACCCAGTACTTC.

The chain recombines TRBV14 with TRBJ2-7; tentative D call: TRBD2 (5 bases). This CDR3 is built from 12 residues. Trimming cost V 8 bases and J 2 bases, with 10 bases left between them. CDR1 is SGHDN and CDR2 is FVKESK in the germline V gene. CDR3: CASGLSTYEQYF. DNA for the CDR3: TGTGCCAGCGGACTGTCGACCTACGAGCAGTACTTC.

The chain carries TRBV19 and TRBJ1-4; D might be TRBD1 (5 bases). Per germline, CDR1 LNHDA and CDR2 SQIVND (reference sequence). CDR3 length: 13 residues. Trimming removed 5 bases from V and 7 bases from J, with 11 bases in between. The CDR3 here is CASSLFRGEKLFF. The CDR3 nucleotides are TGTGCCAGTAGTCTCTTTAGGGGTGAAAAACTGTTTTTT.

The CDR3 region is CASFMGTATSTDTQYF. CDR3 sequence (DNA): TGCGCCAGCTTCATGGGGACAGCGACTAGCACAGATACGCAGTATTTT. The chain links TRBV5-1 to TRBJ2-3; 7 bases fit TRBD1. The V gene end was trimmed by 7 bases and the J gene end by 0 bases; junction bases not matched to a gene: 11. CDR3 length equals 16 residues. In germline, CDR1 is SGHRS, CDR2 YFSETQ.

The chain couples TRBV10-1 to TRBJ2-3; possible D gene TRBD2, 6 bases. CDR3 length equals 15 residues. Germline-derived CDR1 and CDR2 are WNHNN and SYGVQD (reference sequence). The germline V and J ends were trimmed by 5 bases and 2 bases, with 14 bases remaining between them. The CDR3 nucleotides are TGCGCCAGCAGTTCGGGGGAGTATAACACAGATACGCAGTATTTT. Translated: CASSSGEYNTDTQYF.

The CDR3 sequence is CASSGTGGIGANVLTF. The DNA for the CDR3 is TGTGCCAGCAGCGGTACAGGGGGTATTGGGGCCAACGTCCTGACTTTC. The chain uses TRBV25-1 and TRBJ2-6, with 8 nucleotides matching TRBD1. This CDR3 comprises 16 residues. The trim removed 6 bases at V and 3 bases at J, leaving 7 bases unmatched. Per the germline V gene, CDR1 is MGHDK and CDR2 is SYGVNS.

This chain links TRBV5-1 with TRBJ1-1; 8 bases fit TRBD1. Germline CDR1 and CDR2: SGHRS and YFSETQ. CDR3 length equals 15 residues. Losses at the gene ends were 0 bases for V and 4 bases for J; bases not matched to a gene: 5. As DNA, the CDR3 is TGCGCCAGCAGCTTGGCCCAGGGGGCGAGCACTGAAGCTTTCTTT. Protein product: CASSLAQGASTEAFF. Full variable domain (remainder filled in from reference TRBV5-1 and TRBJ1-1): KAGVTQTPRYLIKTRGQQVTLSCSPISGHRSVSWYQQTPGQGLQFLFEYFSETQRNKGNFPGRFSGRQFSNSRSEMNVSTLELGDSALYLCASSLAQGASTEAFFGQGTRLTVV.

The V call is TRBV5-1, the J call TRBJ2-7; 8 nucleotides agree with TRBD1. The germline V gene has CDR1 SGHRS and CDR2 YFSETQ. The CDR3 runs 16 residues. With 4 bases clipped from V and 7 bases from J, the junction kept 16 bases outside the gene matches. The CDR3 sequence: CASSPDAGQGGREQYF. CDR3 bases: TGCGCCAGCAGCCCGGATGCCGGACAGGGAGGTAGGGAGCAGTACTTC.

The rearrangement links TRBV28 to TRBJ1-2; D may be TRBD1 (5 bases). Trimming removed 6 bases from V and 0 bases from J, with 14 bases in between. The germline CDR1 and CDR2 sequences are MDHEN and SYDVKM. There are 15 residues in the CDR3. The CDR3 protein is CASRSLGTTNYGYTF. The CDR3 nucleotides read TGTGCCAGCAGGTCTCTGGGGACTACTAACTATGGCTACACCTTC.

CDR3 region: CASSTARGRSGAFF. CDR3 DNA: TGTGCCAGCAGTACCGCCAGGGGCCGTTCCGGGGCTTTCTTT. The J gene is TRBJ1-1, the V gene TRBV25-1; a possible D gene is TRBD1 (6 bases). The CDR3 spans 14 residues. Per the germline V gene, CDR1 is MGHDK and CDR2 is SYGVNS. V was clipped by 5 bases and J by 11 bases, with 21 bases between them.

Regarding this clone: Just one base apart from a much larger clone, this may be a read error. The chain couples TRBV19 to TRBJ2-7; D remains ambiguous. The germline gives CDR1 LNHDA, CDR2 SQIVND (reference sequence). The CDR3 length is 15 residues. V was trimmed by 10 bases and J by 0 bases, leaving 19 bases between them. In nucleotides, the CDR3 is TGTGCCACCAGTAGGCCAGACTCCGGCTCCTACGAGCAGTACTTC. Protein: CATSRPDSGSYEQYF.

The chain is built from TRBV5-5 and TRBJ2-4, with D perhaps TRBD2 (6 bases). The CDR3 totals 17 residues. CDR1 SGHKS and CDR2 YYEKEE come from the germline V gene (reference sequence). Between the trimmed V and J ends, which lost 4 bases and 1 base, there was a span of 18 bases. The CDR3 DNA reads as TGTGCCAGCAGCCCCGTGGCAGGGACTTCGGCCAAAAACATTCAGTACTTC. Amino acid sequence: CASSPVAGTSAKNIQYF.

The genes are TRBV10-1 and TRBJ2-7, with TRBD1 as a possible D gene (6 bases). Germline values: CDR1 WNHNN, CDR2 SYGVQD (reference sequence). The CDR3 spans 12 residues. Trimming took off 8 bases at V and 3 bases at J, with 11 bases between the two ends. The CDR3 reads CASGTLNYEQYF. The CDR3 nucleotides are TGCGCCAGCGGGACACTCAACTACGAGCAGTACTTC.

The chain joins TRBV14 to TRBJ2-2; TRBD1 might be the D (5 bases). Deletions cut 2 bases from V and 6 bases from J, with 13 bases between. This CDR3 contains 15 residues. CDR1 SGHDN and CDR2 FVKESK come from the germline V gene. The CDR3 nucleotides are TGTGCCAGCAGCCAACAGGGTCCGCGCGCCGGGGAGCTGTTTTTT. Its protein product is CASSQQGPRAGELFF.

This clone was counted once. The V gene is TRBV28, the J gene TRBJ2-2, with TRBD2 matching 7 bases. The V segment lost 6 bases and the J segment 4 bases; nucleotides outside the gene matches: 8. Germline V gene lookup returns CDR1 MDHEN and CDR2 SYDVKM. The CDR3 consists of 15 residues. The CDR3 region has the DNA TGTGCCAGCAGGAGTACTAGCGACGTCACCGGGGAGCTGTTTTTT. Translating gives CASRSTSDVTGELFF.

This chain joins TRBV5-6 and TRBJ1-2, with D unresolved. Germline CDR1 reads SGHDT; CDR2 reads YYEEEE. The germline V and J ends were trimmed by 1 base and 8 bases, with 12 bases remaining between them. This CDR3 contains 13 residues. The CDR3 DNA is TGTGCCAGCAGCTTGCCAGAGGGAGACGGCTACACCTTC. It is translated as CASSLPEGDGYTF.

The rearrangement uses TRBV3-1 (or the pseudogene TRBV3-2) and TRBJ1-4; D is unresolved. Trimming stripped 4 bases from V and 2 bases from J, with 20 bases between. CDR3 size: 18 residues. Germline V gene sequence: CDR1 LGHDT, CDR2 YNNKEL (reference sequence). CDR3 sequence: CASSRTPTGTGTNEKLFF. The CDR3 region has the DNA TGTGCCAGCAGCCGTACGCCGACGGGAACCGGGACTAATGAAAAACTGTTTTTT.

A word on this clone: The junction departs from germline at one end; a sequencing error may be responsible. The chain uses TRBV7-2 and TRBJ1-1; weak D call: TRBD1 (6 bases). The CDR3 covers 14 residues. The V gene's germline CDR1 is SGHTA and CDR2 FQGNSA. The CDR3 sequence is CASSRPQGNAEAFF. In nucleotides, the CDR3 is TGTGCCAGCAGCCGCCCCCAGGGGAACGCTGAAGCTTTCTTT.

The chain combines TRBV24-1 with TRBJ2-5; 9 positions agree with TRBD1. From germline, CDR1 is KGHDR and CDR2 SFDVKD. This CDR3 has 15 amino acids. V shed 2 bases, J shed 3 bases, and the junction held 3 bases outside the gene matches. The CDR3 region is CATSDWGQGEETQYF. CDR3 bases: TGTGCCACCAGTGATTGGGGACAGGGCGAAGAGACCCAGTACTTC.

Notes on this clone: Additional DNA sequences in this sample encode the identical CDR3. The chain combines TRBV10-3 with TRBJ2-7, with 9 positions matching TRBD1. The CDR3 is 14 amino acids. Germline loops: CDR1 ENHRY, CDR2 SYGVKD. The V and J ends lost 6 bases and 0 bases, in that order; junction bases with no gene match: 3. CDR3 in DNA: TGTGCCATCAGGTCGACAGGGGGCTCCTACGAGCAGTACTTC. It codes for CAIRSTGGSYEQYF.

The chain carries TRBV19 and TRBJ2-1; a weak D match, TRBD1 (5 bases). CDR1 is LNHDA, CDR2 SQIVND, per germline (reference sequence). V lost 3 bases, J lost 7 bases, and 13 bases lay in between. This CDR3 has 14 amino acids. In DNA, the CDR3 is TGTGCCAGTAGTATCCCCAGGGTCGGTAATGAGCAGTTCTTC. This translates into CASSIPRVGNEQFF.

V and J are TRBV7-3 and TRBJ1-2, with TRBD1 as a possible D gene (5 bases). CDR1 is SGHTA and CDR2 is FQGTGA in the germline V gene. This CDR3 has 14 residues. The V gene lost 5 bases and the J gene lost 6 bases, with 16 bases spanning the gap. The CDR3 sequence is CASSVAGTSDGYTF. The CDR3 DNA is TGTGCCAGCAGCGTTGCCGGGACTAGTGATGGCTACACCTTC.

The chain has TRBV19 and TRBJ1-5, with TRBD1 matching 11 bases. CDR1 is LNHDA, CDR2 SQIVND, per germline (reference sequence). J gave up 2 bases and V 6 bases, and 12 bases lay outside the gene matches. This CDR3 is 18 amino acids long. CDR3 protein: CASRGTGTGGLGNQPQHF. DNA for the CDR3: TGTGCCAGTAGAGGTACCGGGACAGGGGGTTTAGGCAATCAGCCCCAGCATTTT.

The V gene is TRBV9, the J gene TRBJ2-7; 7 bases fit TRBD2. The CDR3 loop spans 14 amino acids. The germline V gene encodes CDR1 SGDLS and CDR2 YYNGEE. J gave up 4 bases and V 0 bases, and 4 bases lay outside the gene matches. CDR3 amino acids: CASSVEGLHYEQYF. CDR3 bases: TGTGCCAGCAGCGTAGAGGGACTACATTACGAGCAGTACTTC.